This TCR beta chain stems from a study of T-cell reconstitution after alpha-beta-depleted transplantation in children. Library preparation (for TCRbeta) was performed with unique molecular identifiers. Each CDR3 protein gets one entry after TCRdb re-called the PCR reads with MiXCR. The table records about 540,000 distinct CDR3 sequences, about 17% of them present only once. This clonotype was counted a single time. Sequences were derived from PBMCs from the stem cell graft donor, sampled from the stem cell graft. This TCR was sampled from a human donor who donated a stem cell graft to a child with acute lymphoblastic leukemia.

CDR3 nucleotides: TGCAGTGCTAGAGATGGGAAGGGCGGGATTAGCTCCTACGAGCAGTACTTC. Amino acids: CSARDGKGGISSYEQYF. This sequence joins TRBV20-1 and TRBJ2-7; D is possibly TRBD2 (6 bases). V shed 0 bases and J shed 0 bases, with 18 bases lying between them. Per germline, CDR1 DFQATT and CDR2 SNEGSKA (reference sequence). There are 17 residues in the CDR3.